The present entry profiles one TCR beta chain with its context. J gave up 12 bases and V 4 bases, and 3 bases lay outside the gene matches. This CDR3 is 12 amino acids long. Per germline, CDR1 MNHEY and CDR2 SVGAGI. Methods used by the authors: It was from reference gene primer amplification that nucleated cell counts were estimated. The data were produced by immunoSEQ multiplex PCR, yet TCRdb's version contains in-frame clones alone and is incomplete. Clonal size and the V and J genes are those of that table, whereas D and trimming came from the DNA. The repertoire includes some 50,000 clones, around 84% of them detected once, and roughly 1.4% sits in the top ten. This sample was included in a study of blood T cell repertoires in COVID-19. About the study: From the United States, Italy and Spain came samples of acute and convalescent COVID-19. From T cells, B-cell-depleted T cells, or PBMCs came the material, which was cDNA or gDNA.

Sequencing was done on a sample of peripheral blood. The source of this sequence is a man over 45 with acute or convalescent COVID-19. V gene TRBV6-5 combines with J gene TRBJ1-6; 7 nucleotides agree with TRBD1. The CDR3 DNA is TGTGCCAGCAGTTTGTCAGGGGGACCCCTCCACTTT. It specifies CASSLSGGPLHF.